These 28 T cell receptor beta chains were all obtained from the same sample, sequenced in a study of early T cells in non-severe SARS-CoV-2 infection. TCRdb reanalysed the 5' RACE reads using MiXCR and keeps one entry per CDR3 protein. Here the sample spans tens of thousands of distinct CDR3 sequences, roughly 13% being singletons. Source material: whole blood. The receptors here all came from an adult who was a healthcare worker with PCR-confirmed SARS-CoV-2 infection or an uninfected control (not recorded which).

The rearrangement links TRBV20-1 to TRBJ1-5, with D maybe TRBD1 (6 bases). The V and J ends lost 1 base and 5 bases respectively, with 12 bases between them. The CDR3 length is 14 residues. In germline, CDR1 is DFQATT, CDR2 SNEGSKA (reference sequence). CDR3: CSARGATGHQPQHF. The CDR3 nucleotides read TGCAGTGCTAGAGGCGCGACAGGACATCAGCCCCAGCATTTT.

The table lists this clonotype with many counts. The genes are TRBV5-6 and TRBJ2-2; TRBD2 matches at 13 bases. CDR1 is SGHDT, CDR2 YYEEEE, per germline. V lost 4 bases to trimming and J lost 4 bases; unmatched junction nucleotides: 10. This CDR3 contains 18 residues. CDR3 protein: CASSPPGLAGSSTGELFF. Here the CDR3 DNA reads TGTGCCAGCAGCCCCCCGGGACTAGCGGGATCGAGCACCGGGGAGCTGTTTTTT.

Only a few counts were recorded for this clonotype. The chain recombines TRBV6-2 or TRBV6-3 with TRBJ2-6; unclear D gene. The CDR3 loop spans 15 amino acids. Trimming took off 2 bases at V and 0 bases at J, with 5 bases between the two ends. Germline CDR1 and CDR2: MNHEY and SVGEGT. CDR3 sequence reads: CASSYDHSGANVLTF. CDR3 DNA sequence: TGTGCCAGCAGTTACGACCACTCTGGGGCCAACGTCCTGACTTTC.

This clonotype was seen ten or more times. This chain uses TRBV7-9 with TRBJ1-1; D is unclear. V was cut by 2 bases and J by 0 bases, with 16 bases left in between. Germline CDR1 is SEHNR and CDR2 is FQNEAQ (reference sequence). The CDR3 is 17 amino acids. The CDR3 DNA reads as TGTGCCAGCAGCTTATATGGGCTCGGGCACTTGAACACTGAAGCTTTCTTT. Its translation is CASSLYGLGHLNTEAFF.

This rearrangement joins TRBV28 to TRBJ1-5; TRBD1 might be the D (6 bases). This CDR3 contains 13 residues. V was cut by 6 bases and J by 5 bases, with 11 bases left in between. The germline gives CDR1 MDHEN, CDR2 SYDVKM. The CDR3 sequence is CASSSDRYQPQHF. Written as DNA, the CDR3 is TGTGCCAGCAGCTCAGACAGGTATCAGCCCCAGCATTTT.

This clonotype is judged medium-sized. V gene TRBV4-1 combines with J gene TRBJ2-3, with D maybe TRBD1 (6 bases). The germline CDR1 and CDR2 sequences are MGHRA and YSYEKL. Trimming cost V 2 bases and J 0 bases, with 15 bases left between them. There are 17 residues in the CDR3. CDR3 DNA: TGCGCCAGCAGCCAAACAGGGAACGGGATTAGCACAGATACGCAGTATTTT. It is translated as CASSQTGNGISTDTQYF.

This clonotype was counted ten times or more. J is TRBJ2-1 and V is TRBV7-6; 11 nucleotides line up with TRBD2. The CDR3 consists of 21 residues. The ends lost 5 bases at V and 5 bases at J; junction bases unmatched: 23. The germline CDR1 and CDR2 sequences are SGHVS and FNYEAQ. The CDR3 reads CASSPRQPVPLAGGWDNEQFF. The CDR3 coding sequence is TGTGCCAGCAGCCCCCGTCAACCGGTCCCGCTAGCGGGAGGTTGGGACAATGAGCAGTTCTTC.

This clonotype has only a few counts. V usage is TRBV6-4 and J usage is TRBJ2-3; D not certain. The CDR3 contains 13 residues. Between the trimmed V and J ends, which lost 2 bases and 1 base, there was a span of 4 bases. The germline V gene has CDR1 MRHNA and CDR2 SNTAGT. The CDR3 loop reads CASSDGGTDTQYF. The CDR3, as DNA: TGTGCCAGCAGTGACGGAGGCACAGATACGCAGTATTTT.

The chain combines TRBV5-1 with TRBJ2-7, with a tentative D call TRBD2 (5 bases). CDR1 and CDR2 from the germline V gene are SGHRS and YFSETQ. There are 14 residues in the CDR3. V was pared by 2 bases and J by 7 bases, with 16 bases between. CDR3 DNA: TGCGCCAGCAGCTTAAGACGGGATTATATGGAGCAGTACTTC. This sequence encodes CASSLRRDYMEQYF.

In this sample, this clonotype turned up many times. The chain links TRBV7-9 to TRBJ2-3, with 10 positions matching TRBD1. With 4 bases clipped from V and 5 bases from J, the junction kept 9 bases outside the gene matches. The CDR3 consists of 16 residues. Germline lookup yields CDR1 SEHNR and CDR2 FQNEAQ (reference sequence). CDR3 DNA: TGTGCCAGCAGCTCCCGGGACAGGGGATGGAGAGATACGCAGTATTTT. This codes for CASSSRDRGWRDTQYF.

This clonotype was counted at least ten times. The chain is built from TRBV12-3 or TRBV12-4 and TRBJ1-2; D is uncertain. The germline V and J ends were trimmed by 7 bases and 1 base, with 10 bases remaining between them. This CDR3 has 13 residues. The CDR3 region has the DNA TGTGCCAGCACCCAAAGCGGTAACTATGGCTACACCTTC. This sequence encodes CASTQSGNYGYTF.

A few counts support this clonotype. V is TRBV25-1 and J is TRBJ1-1, with D unresolved. Between the trimmed V and J ends, which lost 8 bases and 1 base, there was a span of 11 bases. CDR3 length: 13 amino acids. The germline V gene encodes CDR1 MGHDK and CDR2 SYGVNS. Here the CDR3 DNA reads TGTGCCAGCCATACATCAGGGAACACTGAAGCTTTCTTT. The encoded protein is CASHTSGNTEAFF.

This clonotype was observed a few times. CDR3 DNA sequence: TGTGCCAGCAGTGAAGAAGGGCACGAGCAGTACTTC. Translation: CASSEEGHEQYF. The chain joins TRBV2 to TRBJ2-7; no reliable D call. The CDR3 loop spans 12 amino acids. Per germline, CDR1 SNHLY and CDR2 FYNNEI. V shed 1 base and J shed 5 bases, with 6 bases lying between them.

Many counts were recorded for this clonotype. The chain is built from TRBV21-1 and TRBJ1-3; no DNA check was done on the table's D call, TRBD1. TRBV21-1 is an annotated pseudogene. This CDR3 is built from 16 residues. The CDR3 nucleotides are TGTGCCAGCAGCTTTGGGACGTACCGCTCTGGAAACACCATATATTTT. Translating it yields CASSFGTYRSGNTIYF.

With respect to this clonotype: A read error may be the cause here, since a much bigger clone is one base away. This chain links TRBV7-2 with TRBJ2-3; no clear D gene. Trimming removed 3 bases at V and 2 bases at J, with 3 bases between. Germline loops: CDR1 SGHTA, CDR2 FQGNSA. The CDR3 runs 12 residues. The CDR3 sequence is CASSLDTDTQYF. Written as DNA, the CDR3 is TGTGCCAGCAGCTTGGACACAGATACGCAGTATTTT.

This clonotype was detected a few times. The chain uses TRBV11-1 and TRBJ2-1; 10 positions match TRBD2. The CDR3 is 15 residues long. From germline, CDR1 is SGHAT and CDR2 FQDESV (reference sequence). Trimming removed 2 bases from V and 10 bases from J; junction bases left unmatched: 8. This CDR3 reads CASSLSLAGVGEQFF. For the CDR3, the DNA is TGTGCCAGCAGCTTAAGCCTAGCGGGAGTAGGAGAGCAGTTCTTC.

The CDR3 sequence: CASSLVTGPGLETQYF. The CDR3 DNA is TGCGCCAGCAGCTTGGTGACAGGCCCCGGCCTCGAGACCCAGTACTTC. This chain joins TRBV5-1 and TRBJ2-5; weak D call: TRBD1 (6 bases). Germline V CDR1 and CDR2: SGHRS, YFSETQ. This CDR3 comprises 16 residues. Trimming cost V 0 bases and J 5 bases, with 17 bases left between them.

This clonotype was counted many times. The CDR3 loop is CASSSDREENHSPLHF. The CDR3 nucleotides read TGTGCCAGCAGCTCCGATCGGGAGGAGAATCATTCACCCCTCCACTTT. This chain links TRBV13 with TRBJ1-6, with D unresolved. Looked up from germline, CDR1 is PRHDT and CDR2 is FYEKMQ (reference sequence). CDR3 size: 16 residues. The V gene lost 4 bases and the J gene lost 8 bases, with 18 bases spanning the gap.

This clonotype was observed at least ten times. V usage is TRBV7-2 and J usage is TRBJ2-7, with D perhaps TRBD1 (6 bases). In germline, CDR1 is SGHTA, CDR2 FQGNSA. V lost 5 bases to trimming and J lost 1 base, with 18 bases between them. The CDR3 covers 16 residues. As DNA, the CDR3 is TGTGCCAGCAGCGCCATGACAGGCCTCGGGTCCTACGAGCAGTACTTC. Translated: CASSAMTGLGSYEQYF.

This clonotype was seen at least ten times. This rearrangement joins TRBV7-8 to TRBJ2-1, with D tentatively TRBD2 (5 bases). This CDR3 region has 14 residues. Germline V gene data show CDR1 as SGHVS and CDR2 as FQNEAQ. The ends were cut back, 1 base at V and 3 bases at J, with 7 bases in the middle. CDR3 nucleotide sequence: TGTGCCAGCAGCTTAGGAGCGGTCTACAATGAGCAGTTCTTC. Protein sequence: CASSLGAVYNEQFF.

The chain is built from TRBV7-2 and TRBJ2-3, with 8 bases identical to TRBD2. V was pared by 1 base and J by 5 bases, with 8 bases of the junction left unmatched. The CDR3 extends over 16 amino acids. The germline V gene encodes CDR1 SGHTA and CDR2 FQGNSA. CDR3 in amino acids: CASSLGGGRGKDTQYF. The CDR3 DNA reads as TGTGCCAGCAGCTTAGGCGGGGGGCGCGGGAAAGATACGCAGTATTTT. The variable domain in full, completed from reference TRBV7-2 and TRBJ2-3, reads GAGVSQSPSNKVTEKGKDVELRCDPISGHTALYWYRQSLGQGLEFLIYFQGNSAPDKSGLPSDRFSAERTGGSVSTLTIQRTQQEDSAVYLCASSLGGGRGKDTQYFGPGTRLTVL.

The genes are TRBV12-3 or TRBV12-4 and TRBJ2-7; 12 positions agree with TRBD2. The CDR3 contains 14 residues. Trimming removed 8 bases from V and 4 bases from J; junction bases left unmatched: 6. In DNA form, the CDR3 reads TGTGCCAGCCTAGCGGGAGGGCCAAATTACGAGCAGTACTTC. Translation: CASLAGGPNYEQYF.

This clonotype was observed a few times. The V gene is TRBV7-9, the J gene TRBJ2-7, with TRBD1 identical over 9 bases. CDR1 SEHNR and CDR2 FQNEAQ come from the germline V gene (reference sequence). The CDR3 is 16 amino acids. With V trimmed by 5 bases and J by 5 bases, 13 bases remained unmatched. CDR3 nucleotide sequence: TGTGCCAGCAGCCCCCCTTCGGGACAGGGCTTCGACGAGCAGTACTTC. This translates into CASSPPSGQGFDEQYF.

In its sample, this clonotype was seen a few times. V gene TRBV28 combines with J gene TRBJ2-4, with D possibly being TRBD2 (5 bases). This CDR3 comprises 13 residues. The V gene's germline CDR1 is MDHEN and CDR2 SYDVKM. V was clipped by 3 bases and J by 3 bases, with 6 bases between them. The CDR3 DNA follows: TGTGCCAGCAGTTTCCGGGACAAAAACATTCAGTACTTC. It translates to CASSFRDKNIQYF.

V is TRBV20-1 and J is TRBJ2-1, with 8 bases matching TRBD2. Trimming took 2 bases from V and 7 from J; bases not matched to a gene: 13. This CDR3 region has 16 residues. Germline CDR1 DFQATT, CDR2 SNEGSKA (reference sequence). CDR3 nucleotide sequence: TGCAGTGCTAGATCTACGTCAGCGGGAGTGGGGAATGAGCAGTTCTTC. Its protein is CSARSTSAGVGNEQFF.

At least ten counts were recorded for this clonotype. The chain employs TRBV11-2 and TRBJ2-2; the match to TRBD2 covers 8 bases. CDR3 length equals 15 residues. V lost 6 bases and J lost 1; bases outside the gene matches: 4. Germline CDR1 and CDR2: SGHAT and FQNNGV. CDR3 in amino acids: CASRRSGMNTGELFF. The CDR3 DNA follows: TGTGCCAGCAGACGTAGCGGGATGAACACCGGGGAGCTGTTTTTT.

The genes are TRBV5-4 and TRBJ1-4, with a weak D call TRBD1 (6 bases). Germline CDR1 is SGHNT and CDR2 is YYREEE (reference sequence). Trimming left V 3 bases short and J 8 bases short, with 17 bases between. CDR3 length equals 15 residues. The CDR3 DNA reads TGTGCCAGCAGCTCCGAGCTCAGGGGTCAGGAAAAACTGTTTTTT. Amino acids: CASSSELRGQEKLFF. Drawing the rest from reference TRBV5-4 and TRBJ1-4, the complete variable domain is ETGVTQSPTHLIKTRGQQVTLRCSSQSGHNTVSWYQQALGQGPQFIFQYYREEENGRGNFPPRFSGLQFPNYSSELNVNALELDDSALYLCASSSELRGQEKLFFGSGTQLSVL.

This clonotype has ten or more counts. The rearrangement uses TRBV18 and TRBJ2-5; possible D gene TRBD2, 6 bases. Germline CDR1 is KGHSH and CDR2 is LQKENI. The CDR3 runs to 14 residues. Deletions cut 5 bases from V and 3 bases from J, with 13 bases between. The CDR3 coding sequence is TGTGCCAGCTCAGAACCGGGGGTTGAAGAGACCCAGTACTTC. Encoded protein: CASSEPGVEETQYF.